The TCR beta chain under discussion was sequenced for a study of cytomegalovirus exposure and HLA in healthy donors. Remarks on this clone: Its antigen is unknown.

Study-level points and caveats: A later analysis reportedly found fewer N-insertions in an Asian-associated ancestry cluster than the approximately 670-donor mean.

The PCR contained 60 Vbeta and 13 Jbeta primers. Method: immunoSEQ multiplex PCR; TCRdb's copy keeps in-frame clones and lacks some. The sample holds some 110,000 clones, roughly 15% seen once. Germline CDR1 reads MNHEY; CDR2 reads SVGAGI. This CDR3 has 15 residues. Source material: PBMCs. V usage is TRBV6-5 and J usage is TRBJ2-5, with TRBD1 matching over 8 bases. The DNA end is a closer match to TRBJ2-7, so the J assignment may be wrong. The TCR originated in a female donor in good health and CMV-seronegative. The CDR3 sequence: CASSYSGTGVYEQYF. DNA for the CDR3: TGTGCCAGCAGTTACTCAGGGACAGGAGTGTACGAGCAGTACTTC.